A single sample gave rise to the 2 T cell receptor beta chains below, sequenced in a study of blood T cells in healthy people across ages. Primers used in a second PCR of roughly 7 to 12 cycles were a sample-barcoded 5' primer and a J-beta primer mix. Each CDR3 protein is one row after TCRdb ran MiXCR on the 5' RACE reads. The table records about a million distinct CDR3 sequences, about 44% of them present only once. The sequencing input was blood. Receptors originate from a young man in good health.

The chain joins TRBV7-2 to TRBJ2-7, with TRBD2 matching 9 bases. The J segment lost 3 bases and the V segment lost 0 bases, leaving 6 bases of the junction unmatched. The CDR3 is made up of 16 amino acids. The germline V gene encodes CDR1 SGHTA and CDR2 FQGNSA. The CDR3, as DNA: TGTGCCAGCAGCTTAGCGAATCTAGCGGGGAGCTACGAGCAGTACTTC. It codes for CASSLANLAGSYEQYF.

This chain connects TRBV20-1 to TRBJ2-2; 12 bases are a match to TRBD2. Trimming cost V 3 bases and J 7 bases; bases outside gene matches: 0. Germline CDR1 reads DFQATT; CDR2 reads SNEGSKA (reference sequence). This CDR3 spans 13 amino acids. CDR3 protein: CSARGLAGGELFF. The CDR3 bases are TGCAGTGCTAGGGGACTAGCGGGCGGGGAGCTGTTTTTT.